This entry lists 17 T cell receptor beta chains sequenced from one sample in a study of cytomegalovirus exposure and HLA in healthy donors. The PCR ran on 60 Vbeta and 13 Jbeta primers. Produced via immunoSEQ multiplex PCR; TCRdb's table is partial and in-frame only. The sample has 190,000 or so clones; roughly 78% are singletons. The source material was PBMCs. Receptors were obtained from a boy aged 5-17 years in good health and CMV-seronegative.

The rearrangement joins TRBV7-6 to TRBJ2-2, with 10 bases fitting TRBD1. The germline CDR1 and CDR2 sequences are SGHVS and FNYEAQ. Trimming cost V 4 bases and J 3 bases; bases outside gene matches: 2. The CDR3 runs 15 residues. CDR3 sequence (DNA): TGTGCCAGCAGCTACGGACAGGGGGACACCGGGGAGCTGTTTTTT. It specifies CASSYGQGDTGELFF.

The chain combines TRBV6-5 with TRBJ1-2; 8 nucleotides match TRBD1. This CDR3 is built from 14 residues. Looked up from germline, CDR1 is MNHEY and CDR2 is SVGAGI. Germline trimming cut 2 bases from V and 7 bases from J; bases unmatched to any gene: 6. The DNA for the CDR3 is TGTGCCAGCAGTTACGCAGGACAGGGCCGTGGCTACACCTTC. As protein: CASSYAGQGRGYTF.

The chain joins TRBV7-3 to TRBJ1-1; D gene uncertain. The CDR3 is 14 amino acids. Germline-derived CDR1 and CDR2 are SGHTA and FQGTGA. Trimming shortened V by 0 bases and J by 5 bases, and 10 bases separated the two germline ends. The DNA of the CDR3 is TGTGCCAGCAGCTTAACGGGCCTGGGTACTGAAGCTTTCTTT. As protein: CASSLTGLGTEAFF. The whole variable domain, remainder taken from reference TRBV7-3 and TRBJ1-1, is GAGVSQTPSNKVTEKGKYVELRCDPISGHTALYWYRQSLGQGPEFLIYFQGTGAADDSGLPNDRFFAVRPEGSVSTLKIQRTERGDSAVYLCASSLTGLGTEAFFGQGTRLTVV.

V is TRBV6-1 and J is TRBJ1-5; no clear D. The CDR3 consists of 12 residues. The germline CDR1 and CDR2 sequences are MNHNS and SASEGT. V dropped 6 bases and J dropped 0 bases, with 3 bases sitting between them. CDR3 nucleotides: TGTGCCAGCAGACATAGCAATCAGCCCCAGCATTTT. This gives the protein CASRHSNQPQHF.

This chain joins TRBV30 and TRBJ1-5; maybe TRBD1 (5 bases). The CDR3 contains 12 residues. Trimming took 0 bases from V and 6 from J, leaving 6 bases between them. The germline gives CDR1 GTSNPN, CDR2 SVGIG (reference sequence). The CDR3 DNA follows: TGTGCCTGGAGTGTTCAGGGTCAGCCCCAGCATTTT. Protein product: CAWSVQGQPQHF.

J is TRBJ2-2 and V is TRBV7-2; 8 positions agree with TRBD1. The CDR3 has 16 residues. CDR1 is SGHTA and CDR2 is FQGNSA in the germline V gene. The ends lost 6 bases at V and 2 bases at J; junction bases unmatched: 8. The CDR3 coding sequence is TGTGCCAGCAGTTTAACAGGGGGGTTTAACACCGGGGAGCTGTTTTTT. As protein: CASSLTGGFNTGELFF.

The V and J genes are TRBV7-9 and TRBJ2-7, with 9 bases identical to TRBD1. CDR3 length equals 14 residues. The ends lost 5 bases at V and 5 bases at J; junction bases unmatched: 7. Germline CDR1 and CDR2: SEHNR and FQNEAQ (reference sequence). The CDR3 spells CASSPGTGSHEQYF. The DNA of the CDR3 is TGTGCCAGCAGCCCCGGGACAGGGTCGCACGAGCAGTACTTC.

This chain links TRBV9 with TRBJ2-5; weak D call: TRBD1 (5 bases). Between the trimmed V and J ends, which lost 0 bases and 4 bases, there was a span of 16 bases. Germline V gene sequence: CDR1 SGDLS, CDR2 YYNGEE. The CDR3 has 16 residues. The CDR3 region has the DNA TGTGCCAGCAGCGTAGCTGCCAGGGCCGCCGCAGAGACCCAGTACTTC. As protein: CASSVAARAAAETQYF.

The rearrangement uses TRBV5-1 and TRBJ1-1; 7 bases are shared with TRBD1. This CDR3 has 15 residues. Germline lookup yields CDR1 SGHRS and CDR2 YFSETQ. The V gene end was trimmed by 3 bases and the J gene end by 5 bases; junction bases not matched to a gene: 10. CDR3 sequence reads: CASSSGQAPRTEAFF. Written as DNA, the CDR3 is TGCGCCAGCAGCTCCGGACAGGCCCCAAGGACTGAAGCTTTCTTT.

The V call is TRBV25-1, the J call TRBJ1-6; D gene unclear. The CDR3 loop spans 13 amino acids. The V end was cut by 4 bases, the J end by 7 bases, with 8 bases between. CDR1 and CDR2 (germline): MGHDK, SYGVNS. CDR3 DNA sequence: TGTGCCAGCAGTGGAGGGCAGAATTCACCCCTCCACTTT. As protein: CASSGGQNSPLHF.

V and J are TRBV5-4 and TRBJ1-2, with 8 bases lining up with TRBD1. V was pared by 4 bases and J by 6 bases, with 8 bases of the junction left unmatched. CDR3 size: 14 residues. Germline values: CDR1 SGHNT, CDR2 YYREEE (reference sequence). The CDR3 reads CASSAWTGRHGYTF. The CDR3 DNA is TGTGCCAGCAGCGCCTGGACAGGGCGCCATGGCTACACCTTC.

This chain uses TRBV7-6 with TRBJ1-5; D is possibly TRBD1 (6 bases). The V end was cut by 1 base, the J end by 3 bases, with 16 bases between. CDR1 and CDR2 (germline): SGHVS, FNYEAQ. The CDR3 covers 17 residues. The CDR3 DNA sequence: TGTGCCAGCAGCTTAGGGTGCACCGGGACAAACAATCAGCCCCAGCATTTT. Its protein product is CASSLGCTGTNNQPQHF.

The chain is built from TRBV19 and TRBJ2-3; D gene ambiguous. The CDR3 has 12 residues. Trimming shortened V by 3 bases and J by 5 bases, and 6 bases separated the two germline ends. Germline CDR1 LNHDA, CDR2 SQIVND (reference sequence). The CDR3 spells CASSIPKDTQYF. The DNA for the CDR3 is TGTGCCAGTAGTATCCCTAAAGATACGCAGTATTTT.

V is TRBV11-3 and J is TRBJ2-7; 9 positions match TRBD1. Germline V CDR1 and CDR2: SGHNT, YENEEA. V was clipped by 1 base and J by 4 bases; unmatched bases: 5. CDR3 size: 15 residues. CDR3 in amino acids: CASSLGVGTGYEQYF. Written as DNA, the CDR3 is TGTGCCAGCAGCTTAGGGGTCGGGACAGGGTACGAGCAGTACTTC.

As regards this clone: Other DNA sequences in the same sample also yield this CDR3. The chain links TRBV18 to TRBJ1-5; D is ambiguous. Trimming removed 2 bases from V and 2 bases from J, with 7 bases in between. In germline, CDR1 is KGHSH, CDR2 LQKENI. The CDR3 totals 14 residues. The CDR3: CASSPNRGNQPQHF. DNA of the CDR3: TGTGCCAGCTCACCAAACCGGGGCAATCAGCCCCAGCATTTT. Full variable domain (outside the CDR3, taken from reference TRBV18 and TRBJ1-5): NAGVMQNPRHLVRRRGQEARLRCSPMKGHSHVYWYRQLPEEGLKFMVYLQKENIIDESGMPKERFSAEFPKEGPSILRIQQVVRGDSAAYFCASSPNRGNQPQHFGDGTRLSIL.

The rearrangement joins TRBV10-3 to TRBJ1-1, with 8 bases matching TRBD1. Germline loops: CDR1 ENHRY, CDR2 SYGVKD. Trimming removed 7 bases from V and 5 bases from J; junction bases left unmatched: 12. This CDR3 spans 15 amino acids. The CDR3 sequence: CAITPRQGSGTEAFF. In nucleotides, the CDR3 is TGTGCCATCACCCCCCGACAGGGGTCAGGAACTGAAGCTTTCTTT.

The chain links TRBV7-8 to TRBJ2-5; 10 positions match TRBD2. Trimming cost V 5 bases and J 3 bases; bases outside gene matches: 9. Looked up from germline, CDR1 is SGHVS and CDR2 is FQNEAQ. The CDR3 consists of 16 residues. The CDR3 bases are TGTGCCAGCAGCCCTAACCCCGGACTAGCGGAAGAGACCCAGTACTTC. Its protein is CASSPNPGLAEETQYF.